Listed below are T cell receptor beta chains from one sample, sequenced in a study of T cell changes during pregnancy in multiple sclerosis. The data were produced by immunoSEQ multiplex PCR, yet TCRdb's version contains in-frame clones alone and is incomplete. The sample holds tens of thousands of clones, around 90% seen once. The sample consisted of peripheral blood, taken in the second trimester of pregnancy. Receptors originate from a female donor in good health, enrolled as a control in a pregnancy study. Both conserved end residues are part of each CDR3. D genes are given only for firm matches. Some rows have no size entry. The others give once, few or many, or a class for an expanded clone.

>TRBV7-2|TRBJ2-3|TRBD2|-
CASSLTSGGAPTQYF
TGTGCCAGCAGTCTCACTAGCGGGGGGGCTCCTACGCAGTATTTT
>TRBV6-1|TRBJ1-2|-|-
CASLWEVGYGYTF
TGTGCCAGCCTTTGGGAGGTGGGCTATGGCTACACCTTC
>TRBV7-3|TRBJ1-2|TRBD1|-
CASSPDPGGGYGYTF
TGTGCCAGCAGCCCAGATCCAGGGGGCGGATATGGCTACACCTTC
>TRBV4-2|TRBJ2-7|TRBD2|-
CASSSSGSYEQYF
TGTGCCAGCAGCTCTAGCGGCTCCTACGAGCAGTACTTC
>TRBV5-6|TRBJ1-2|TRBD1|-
CASSLATGSTYGYTF
TGTGCCAGCAGCTTGGCGACAGGGTCTACCTATGGCTACACCTTC
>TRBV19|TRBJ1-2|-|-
CASSIGGEYGYTF
TGTGCCAGTAGTATAGGAGGAGAGTATGGCTACACCTTC
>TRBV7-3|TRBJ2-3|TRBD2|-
CASSLAGGGDTQYF
TGTGCCAGCAGCTTAGCGGGAGGAGGAGATACGCAGTATTTT
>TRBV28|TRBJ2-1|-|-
CASRQGGYNEQFF
TGTGCCAGCAGACAAGGGGGCTACAATGAGCAGTTCTTC
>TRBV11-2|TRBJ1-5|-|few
CASSLLAGASQPQHF
TGTGCCAGCAGCTTACTGGCGGGGGCGAGTCAGCCCCAGCATTTT
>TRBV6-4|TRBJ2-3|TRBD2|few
CASSDLAGGTDTQYF
TGTGCCAGCAGTGATCTAGCGGGGGGCACAGATACGCAGTATTTT
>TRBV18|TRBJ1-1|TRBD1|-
CASSPSGTGNTEAFF
TGTGCCAGCTCACCATCCGGGACAGGGAACACTGAAGCTTTCTTT
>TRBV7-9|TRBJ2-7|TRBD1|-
CASSLTGTYEQYF
TGTGCCAGCAGCTTGACAGGGACCTACGAGCAGTACTTC
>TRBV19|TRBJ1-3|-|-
CASTRERSGNTIYF
TGTGCCAGTACCCGCGAGCGGTCGGGAAACACCATATATTTT
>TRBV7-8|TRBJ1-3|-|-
CASSLGLGGTGNTIYF
TGTGCCAGCAGCTTAGGGCTGGGGGGGACTGGAAACACCATATATTTT
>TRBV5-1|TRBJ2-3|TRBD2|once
CASSLLAGGSTDTQYF
TGCGCCAGCAGCTTGCTTGCGGGGGGAAGCACAGATACGCAGTATTTT
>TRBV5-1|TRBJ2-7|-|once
CASSLASPRYEQYF
TGCGCCAGCAGCTTGGCGTCCCCCCGCTACGAGCAGTACTTC
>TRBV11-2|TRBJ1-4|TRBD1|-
CASSFGKWGQGDEKLFF
TGTGCCAGCAGTTTCGGAAAGTGGGGACAGGGTGATGAAAAACTGTTTTTT
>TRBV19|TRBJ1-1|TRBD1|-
CASSRQGANTEAFF
TGTGCCAGTAGCCGACAGGGGGCGAACACTGAAGCTTTCTTT
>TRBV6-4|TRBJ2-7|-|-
CASSDSKAPSVSYEQYF
TGTGCCAGCAGTGACTCAAAGGCGCCTAGTGTATCCTACGAGCAGTACTTC
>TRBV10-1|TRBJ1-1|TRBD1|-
CASSETGGGTEAFF
TGCGCCAGCAGCGAGACAGGGGGCGGCACTGAAGCTTTCTTT
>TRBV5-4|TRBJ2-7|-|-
CASSLGRAYEQYF
TGTGCCAGCAGCTTAGGCAGGGCCTACGAGCAGTACTTC
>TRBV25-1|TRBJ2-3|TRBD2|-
CASSEKTSALTDTQYF
TGTGCCAGCAGTGAGAAGACTAGCGCTTTAACAGATACGCAGTATTTT
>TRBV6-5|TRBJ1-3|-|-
CASSSNGGTDTIYF
TGTGCCAGCAGTTCAAACGGCGGTACCGACACCATATATTTT
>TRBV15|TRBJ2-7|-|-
CATPASMNRTSYEQYF
TGTGCCACCCCAGCCTCTATGAATAGGACTTCCTACGAGCAGTACTTC
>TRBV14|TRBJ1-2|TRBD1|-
CASSQEEGTVYGYTF
TGTGCCAGCAGCCAAGAGGAAGGGACAGTCTATGGCTACACCTTC
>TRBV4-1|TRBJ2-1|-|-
CASSQGGLSYNEQFF
TGCGCCAGCAGCCAAGGCGGGCTATCCTACAATGAGCAGTTCTTC
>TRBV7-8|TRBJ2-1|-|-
CASSLEAGGLYRYNEQFF
TGTGCCAGCAGCTTAGAAGCCGGGGGGCTCTATAGGTACAATGAGCAGTTCTTC
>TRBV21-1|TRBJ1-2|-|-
CASRFQGGRGYTF
TGTGCCAGCAGATTCCAGGGTGGTCGCGGCTACACCTTC
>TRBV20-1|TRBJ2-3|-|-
CSARLVMQYF
TGCAGTGCTAGGCTAGTAATGCAGTATTTT
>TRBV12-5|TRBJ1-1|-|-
CASGLADKWNTEAFF
TGTGCTAGTGGTTTGGCCGACAAATGGAACACTGAAGCTTTCTTT
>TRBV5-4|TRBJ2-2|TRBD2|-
CASTPRGGARAGELFF
TGTGCCAGCACCCCACGGGGGGGGGCTCGGGCCGGGGAGCTGTTTTTT